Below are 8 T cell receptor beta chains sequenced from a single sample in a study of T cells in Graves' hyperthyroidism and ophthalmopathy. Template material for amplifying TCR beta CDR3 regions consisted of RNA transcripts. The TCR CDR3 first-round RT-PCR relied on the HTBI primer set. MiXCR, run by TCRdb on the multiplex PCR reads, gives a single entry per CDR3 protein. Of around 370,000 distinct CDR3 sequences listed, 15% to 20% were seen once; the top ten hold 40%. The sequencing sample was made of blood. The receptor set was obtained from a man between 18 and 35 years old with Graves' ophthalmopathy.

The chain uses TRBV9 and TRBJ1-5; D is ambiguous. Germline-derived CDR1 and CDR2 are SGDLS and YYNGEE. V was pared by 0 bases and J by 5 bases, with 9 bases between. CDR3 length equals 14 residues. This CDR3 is CASSVGTTHQPQHF. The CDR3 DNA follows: TGTGCCAGCAGCGTAGGCACAACCCATCAGCCCCAGCATTTT.

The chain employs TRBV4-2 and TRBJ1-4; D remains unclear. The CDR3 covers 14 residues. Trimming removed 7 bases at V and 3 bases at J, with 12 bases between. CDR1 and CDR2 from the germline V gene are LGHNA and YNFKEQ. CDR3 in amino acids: CASTPVAANEKLFF. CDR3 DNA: TGTGCCAGCACACCGGTGGCAGCTAATGAAAAACTGTTTTTT.

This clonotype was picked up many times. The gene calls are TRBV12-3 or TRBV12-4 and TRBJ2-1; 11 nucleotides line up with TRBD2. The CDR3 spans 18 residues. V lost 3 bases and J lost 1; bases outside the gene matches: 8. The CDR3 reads CASSLVLLAGGSYNEQFF. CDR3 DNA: TGTGCCAGCAGTTTGGTCCTCTTAGCGGGGGGGTCCTACAATGAGCAGTTCTTC.

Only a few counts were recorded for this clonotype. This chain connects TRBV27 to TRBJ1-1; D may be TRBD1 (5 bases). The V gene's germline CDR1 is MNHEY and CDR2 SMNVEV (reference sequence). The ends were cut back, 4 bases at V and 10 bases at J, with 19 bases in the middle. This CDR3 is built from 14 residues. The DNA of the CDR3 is TGTGCCAGCAGTTCCTCGGACATCTCAGGACGAGCTTTCTTT. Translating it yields CASSSSDISGRAFF.

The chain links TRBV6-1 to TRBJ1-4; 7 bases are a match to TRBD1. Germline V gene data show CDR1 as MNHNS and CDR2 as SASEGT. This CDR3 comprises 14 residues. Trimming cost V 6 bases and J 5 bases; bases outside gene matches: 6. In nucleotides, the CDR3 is TGTGCCAGCAGCTCTAGGGACAGCAATGAAAAACTGTTTTTT. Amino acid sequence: CASSSRDSNEKLFF.

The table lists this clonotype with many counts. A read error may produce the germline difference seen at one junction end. CDR3 DNA sequence: TGTGCCAGCAGCTTAGACCGACAGGGGAGCACAGATACGCAGTATTTT. It is translated as CASSLDRQGSTDTQYF. The chain couples TRBV5-1 to TRBJ2-3; 8 bases agree with TRBD1. The CDR3 loop spans 16 amino acids. CDR1 is SGHRS and CDR2 is YFSETQ in the germline V gene.

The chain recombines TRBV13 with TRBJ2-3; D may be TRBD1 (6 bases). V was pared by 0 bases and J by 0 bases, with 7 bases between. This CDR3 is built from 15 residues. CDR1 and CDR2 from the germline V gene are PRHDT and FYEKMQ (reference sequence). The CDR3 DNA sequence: TGTGCCAGCAGCTTAGGCAGGGGAAGCACAGATACGCAGTATTTT. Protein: CASSLGRGSTDTQYF.

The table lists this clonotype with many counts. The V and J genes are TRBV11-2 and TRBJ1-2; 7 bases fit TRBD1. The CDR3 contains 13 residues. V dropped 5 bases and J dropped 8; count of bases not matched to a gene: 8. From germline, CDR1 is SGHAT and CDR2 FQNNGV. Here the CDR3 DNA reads TGTGCCAGCAGCCCACAGGGGTTCGACGGCTACACCTTC. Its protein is CASSPQGFDGYTF.